These T cell receptor beta chains were read from a single sample in a study of type 1 regulatory T cells. TCRdb ran MiXCR on the reads and lists one entry per CDR3 protein. The table has about 74,000 distinct CDR3 sequences, around 57% seen once. Antigen specificity for these receptors is unknown. Sequenced sample: cultured T cells, either the whole culture or a sorted T cell fraction (not recorded which). All receptors come from a human donor in good health. Each CDR3 is given with its conserved first and last residue. The order of the fields is D gene, J gene, clone size, V gene, CDR3 DNA, CDR3 protein. A D gene is named only where the DNA matches it firmly. Clone size is stated in some rows and not others, as once, few, many or a class when expanded.

D: .; J: TRBJ2-2; size: .; V: TRBV5-1; DNA: TGCGCCAGCAGTTTCTCTGCACAGAACACCGGGGAGCTGTTTTTT; CDR3: CASSFSAQNTGELFF
D: .; J: TRBJ1-4; size: .; V: TRBV4-1; DNA: TGCGCCAGCAGCCAAGATGACAGGATGGGCGAAAAACTGTTTTTT; CDR3: CASSQDDRMGEKLFF
D: .; J: TRBJ1-1; size: .; V: TRBV6-5; DNA: TGTGCCAGCAGTTCTCCCCCGGGGAGGGGACGTGGTGAAGCTTTCTTT; CDR3: CASSSPPGRGRGEAFF
D: TRBD1; J: TRBJ2-7; size: .; V: TRBV20-1; DNA: TGCAGTGCTAGAGATCTGAAGGACAGGGAGAGTAACGAGCAGTACTTC; CDR3: CSARDLKDRESNEQYF
D: TRBD2; J: TRBJ2-7; size: .; V: TRBV2; DNA: TGTGCCAGCAGAGACCGACCGGGACTAACGGATTTC; CDR3: CASRDRPGLTDF
D: .; J: TRBJ2-2; size: .; V: TRBV2; DNA: TGTGCCAGCAGTGAAAACTACTATGGCGGGGAGCTGTTTTTT; CDR3: CASSENYYGGELFF
D: TRBD1; J: TRBJ2-7; size: .; V: TRBV7-2; DNA: TGTGCCAGCAGCTTGTCCGGGACAGGGGTCTCCTACGAGCAGTACTTC; CDR3: CASSLSGTGVSYEQYF
D: TRBD1; J: TRBJ1-2; size: .; V: TRBV4-2; DNA: TGTGCCAGCAGCCCACAGGGGGCGCAGGTTTATGGCTACACCTTC; CDR3: CASSPQGAQVYGYTF
D: .; J: TRBJ2-6; size: .; V: TRBV7-2; DNA: TGTGCCAGCAGCTCCCAGTCAGTCGGGGCCAACGTCCTGACTTTC; CDR3: CASSSQSVGANVLTF
D: TRBD1; J: TRBJ1-1; size: .; V: TRBV12-3/TRBV12-4; DNA: TGTGCCAGCAGCGGACAGGGGGCTAGTGCTGAAGCTTTCTTT; CDR3: CASSGQGASAEAFF
D: .; J: TRBJ2-2; size: .; V: TRBV27; DNA: TGTGCCAGCAGTGTCGATCGAAGGGCTGCGAACACCGGGGAGCTGTTTTTT; CDR3: CASSVDRRAANTGELFF
D: .; J: TRBJ2-1; size: .; V: TRBV9; DNA: TGTGCCAGCAGCGTAGCTGGGAACATGGGTTCTAATGAGCAGTTCTTC; CDR3: CASSVAGNMGSNEQFF
D: .; J: TRBJ2-5; size: .; V: TRBV12-3/TRBV12-4; DNA: TGTGCCAGCAGTTTAGGTCAGAGGACAGAAGAGACCCAGTACTTC; CDR3: CASSLGQRTEETQYF
D: .; J: TRBJ2-7; size: .; V: TRBV19; DNA: TGTGCCAGTAGTATCGATAGGGACTTGTACGAGCAGTACTTC; CDR3: CASSIDRDLYEQYF
D: .; J: TRBJ1-4; size: .; V: TRBV7-9; DNA: TGTGCCAGCAGCTCAAGGGAATTCGAAAAACTGTTTTTT; CDR3: CASSSREFEKLFF
D: TRBD1; J: TRBJ2-7; size: once; V: TRBV10-3; DNA: TGTGCCATCGGTAACAGGGGCGAGCAGTACTTC; CDR3: CAIGNRGEQYF
D: TRBD1; J: TRBJ2-7; size: few; V: TRBV3-1; DNA: TGTGCCAGCAGCCGCGGGACAGGGAGCTCCTACGAGCAGTACTTC; CDR3: CASSRGTGSSYEQYF
D: TRBD1; J: TRBJ2-3; size: .; V: TRBV9; DNA: TGTGCCAGCAGCGCCCGACAGGGCCGCACAGATACGCAGTATTTT; CDR3: CASSARQGRTDTQYF
D: TRBD1; J: TRBJ2-7; size: .; V: TRBV12-3/TRBV12-4; DNA: TGTGCCAGCAGTTTCTACAGGGGCTCCTACGAGCAGTACTTC; CDR3: CASSFYRGSYEQYF
D: .; J: TRBJ2-7; size: medium-sized; V: TRBV3-1; DNA: TGTGCCAGCAGCCAAGATAAGGGCAGTTCCTACGAGCAGTACTTC; CDR3: CASSQDKGSSYEQYF
D: .; J: TRBJ1-1; size: few; V: TRBV7-2; DNA: TGTGCCAGCAGAAACGGCCCCATGAACACTGAAGCTTTCTTT; CDR3: CASRNGPMNTEAFF
D: .; J: TRBJ2-7; size: .; V: TRBV3-1; DNA: TGTGCCAGCAGCCTTCTGACAGTCTCCTACGAGCAGTACTTC; CDR3: CASSLLTVSYEQYF
D: TRBD1; J: TRBJ2-7; size: .; V: TRBV24-1; DNA: TGTGCCACCAGTGATTCGGGACAGCTGACCTACGAGCAGTACTTC; CDR3: CATSDSGQLTYEQYF
D: .; J: TRBJ1-2; size: medium-sized; V: TRBV20-1; DNA: TGCAGTGCTACCGGGGGTGGGATCCCGTATGGCTACACCTTC; CDR3: CSATGGGIPYGYTF
D: .; J: TRBJ2-1; size: many; V: TRBV11-2; DNA: TGTGCCAGCAGCTTAGACAATGGACAGAGCTCCTACAATGAGCAGTTCTTC; CDR3: CASSLDNGQSSYNEQFF
D: TRBD2; J: TRBJ2-7; size: few; V: TRBV10-1; DNA: TGCGCCAGCAGTTCGCCGGGACTAGCGGGATACGAGCAGTACTTC; CDR3: CASSSPGLAGYEQYF
D: .; J: TRBJ2-1; size: .; V: TRBV20-1; DNA: TGCAGTGCTAGAGATGGTGGGCGGAAAGGGTTCTTC; CDR3: CSARDGGRKGFF
D: TRBD2; J: TRBJ2-1; size: .; V: TRBV20-1; DNA: TGCAGTGCTAGGCAGACTAGCGGGAGGGGGAATGAGCAGTTCTTC; CDR3: CSARQTSGRGNEQFF
D: .; J: TRBJ1-2; size: few; V: TRBV27; DNA: TGTGCCAGCAGTTTTGGTTTTAGGGAACGAAATGGCTACACCTTC; CDR3: CASSFGFRERNGYTF
D: TRBD2; J: TRBJ2-7; size: .; V: TRBV20-1; DNA: TGCAGTGCTAGACCCCTAGCGGAGCTCTACGAGCAGTACTTC; CDR3: CSARPLAELYEQYF
D: .; J: TRBJ1-6; size: .; V: TRBV11-2; DNA: TGTGCCAGCAGCTTAGTTCCCCCATTCGTGGCCCTCCACTTT; CDR3: CASSLVPPFVALHF
D: .; J: TRBJ2-3; size: .; V: TRBV29-1; DNA: TGCAGCGTTGCCCCCTCGGGACAAAACACAGATACGCAGTATTTT; CDR3: CSVAPSGQNTDTQYF
D: TRBD1; J: TRBJ2-7; size: .; V: TRBV18; DNA: TGTGCCAGCTCACCCCTCCCGGGACAGGGGCAGTACGAGCAGTACTTC; CDR3: CASSPLPGQGQYEQYF
D: .; J: TRBJ2-1; size: .; V: TRBV7-3; DNA: TGTGCCAGCATCGATGAGCAGTTCTTC; CDR3: CASIDEQFF
D: TRBD2; J: TRBJ2-3; size: .; V: TRBV6-1; DNA: TGTGCCAGCAGTGCAAGCGGGAGGGGGGCAGATACGCAGTATTTT; CDR3: CASSASGRGADTQYF
D: .; J: TRBJ2-7; size: few; V: TRBV2; DNA: TGTGCCACCCGCCAGAATTCCTACGAGCAGTACTTC; CDR3: CATRQNSYEQYF
D: TRBD2; J: TRBJ2-3; size: .; V: TRBV9; DNA: TGTGCCAGCAGCGTGCCAGCGGGAGGCCCCACAGATACGCAGTATTTT; CDR3: CASSVPAGGPTDTQYF
D: .; J: TRBJ2-2; size: .; V: TRBV2; DNA: TGTGCCAGCAGAGGGACTCCGGCCCCCGGGGAGCTGTTTTTT; CDR3: CASRGTPAPGELFF
D: .; J: TRBJ2-2; size: .; V: TRBV5-1; DNA: TGCGCCAGCAGCTTGGGGCAGGTTAACACCGGGGAGCTGTTTTTT; CDR3: CASSLGQVNTGELFF
D: .; J: TRBJ1-1; size: .; V: TRBV11-3; DNA: TGTGCCAGCAGCTTGCAGAGGAACACTGAAGCTTTCTTT; CDR3: CASSLQRNTEAFF
D: .; J: TRBJ2-7; size: .; V: TRBV6-5; DNA: TGTGCCAGCAGTTATTATGAAGGGGACCCCTACGAGCAGTACTTC; CDR3: CASSYYEGDPYEQYF
D: .; J: TRBJ1-2; size: .; V: TRBV12-3/TRBV12-4; DNA: TGTGCCAGCAGTTTACCAGGGGAGTTGGGCTACACCTTC; CDR3: CASSLPGELGYTF
D: TRBD1; J: TRBJ2-5; size: few; V: TRBV6-1; DNA: TGTGCCAGCAGTGCAAACCGGGACAGGACTCGCCTCCAAGAGACCCAGTACTTC; CDR3: CASSANRDRTRLQETQYF
D: TRBD2; J: TRBJ2-1; size: .; V: TRBV7-6; DNA: TGTGCCAGCAGCTCCCGGTACGGGAGGGGAAATGAGCAGTTCTTC; CDR3: CASSSRYGRGNEQFF